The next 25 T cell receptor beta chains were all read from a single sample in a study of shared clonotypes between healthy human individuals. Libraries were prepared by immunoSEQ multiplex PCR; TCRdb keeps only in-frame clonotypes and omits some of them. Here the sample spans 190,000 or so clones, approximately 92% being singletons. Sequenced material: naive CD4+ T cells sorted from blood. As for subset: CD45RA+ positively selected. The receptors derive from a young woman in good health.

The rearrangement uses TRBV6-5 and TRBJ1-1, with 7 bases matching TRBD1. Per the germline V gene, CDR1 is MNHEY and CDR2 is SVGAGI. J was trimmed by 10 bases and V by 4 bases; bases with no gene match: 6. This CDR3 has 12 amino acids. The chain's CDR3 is CASSWGRGSAFF. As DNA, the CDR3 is TGTGCCAGCAGTTGGGGCAGGGGGTCAGCTTTCTTT.

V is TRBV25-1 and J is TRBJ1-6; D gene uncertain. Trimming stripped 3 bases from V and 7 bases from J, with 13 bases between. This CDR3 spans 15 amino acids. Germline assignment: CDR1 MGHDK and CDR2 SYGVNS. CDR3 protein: CASSDYVLGNSPLHF. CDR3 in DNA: TGTGCCAGCAGTGATTACGTCCTCGGAAATTCACCCCTCCACTTT. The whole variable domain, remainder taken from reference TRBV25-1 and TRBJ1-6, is EADIYQTPRYLVIGTGKKITLECSQTMGHDKMYWYQQDPGMELHLIHYSYGVNSTEKGDLSSESTVSRIRTEHFPLTLESARPSHTSQYLCASSDYVLGNSPLHFGNGTRLTVT.

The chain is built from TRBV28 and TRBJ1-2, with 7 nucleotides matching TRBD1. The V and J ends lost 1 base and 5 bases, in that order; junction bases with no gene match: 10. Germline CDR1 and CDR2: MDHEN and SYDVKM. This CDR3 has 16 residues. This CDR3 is CASSLYGPRGLYGYTF. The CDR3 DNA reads TGTGCCAGCAGTTTATATGGTCCGAGGGGGCTTTATGGCTACACCTTC.

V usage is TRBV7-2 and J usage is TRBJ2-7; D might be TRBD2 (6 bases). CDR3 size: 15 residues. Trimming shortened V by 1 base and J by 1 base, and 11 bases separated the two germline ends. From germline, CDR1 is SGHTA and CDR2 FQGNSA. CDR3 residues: CASSLGGARSYEQYF. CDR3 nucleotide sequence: TGTGCCAGCAGCTTAGGCGGGGCACGGTCCTACGAGCAGTACTTC.

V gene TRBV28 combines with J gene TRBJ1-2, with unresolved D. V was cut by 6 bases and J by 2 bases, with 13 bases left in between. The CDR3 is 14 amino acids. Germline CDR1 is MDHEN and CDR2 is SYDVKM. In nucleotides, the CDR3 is TGTGCCAGCAGCCCAGCAAACTCCAACTATGGCTACACCTTC. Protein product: CASSPANSNYGYTF.

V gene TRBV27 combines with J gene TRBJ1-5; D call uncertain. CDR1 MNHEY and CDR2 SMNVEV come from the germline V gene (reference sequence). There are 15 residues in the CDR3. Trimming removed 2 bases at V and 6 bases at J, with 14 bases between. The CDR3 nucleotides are TGTGCCAGCAGTTTAGTGGACCCAGAGACTCAGCCCCAGCATTTT. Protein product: CASSLVDPETQPQHF.

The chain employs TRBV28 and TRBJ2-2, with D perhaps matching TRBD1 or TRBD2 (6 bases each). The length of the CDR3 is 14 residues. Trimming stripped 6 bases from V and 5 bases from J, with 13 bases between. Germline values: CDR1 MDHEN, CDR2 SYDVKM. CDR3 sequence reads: CASRGGSWTGELFF. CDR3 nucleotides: TGTGCCAGCAGAGGGGGGAGTTGGACCGGGGAGCTGTTTTTT.

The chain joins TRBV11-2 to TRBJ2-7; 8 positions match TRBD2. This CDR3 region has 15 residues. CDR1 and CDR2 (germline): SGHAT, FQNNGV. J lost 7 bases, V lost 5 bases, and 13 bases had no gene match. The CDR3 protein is CASSRIGGGHREQYF. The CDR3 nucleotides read TGTGCCAGCAGCCGTATAGGCGGGGGGCATCGAGAGCAGTACTTC.

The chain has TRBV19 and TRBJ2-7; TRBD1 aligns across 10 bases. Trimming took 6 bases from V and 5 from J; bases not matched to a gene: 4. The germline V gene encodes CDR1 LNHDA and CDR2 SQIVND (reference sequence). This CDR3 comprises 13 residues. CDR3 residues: CASRGDRGNEQYF. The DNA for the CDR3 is TGTGCCAGTAGGGGGGACAGGGGTAACGAGCAGTACTTC.

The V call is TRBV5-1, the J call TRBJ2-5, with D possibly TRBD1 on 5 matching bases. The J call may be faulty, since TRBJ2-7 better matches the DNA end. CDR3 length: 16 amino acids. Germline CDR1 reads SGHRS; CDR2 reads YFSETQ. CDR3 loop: CASSLAYQDKNYEQYF. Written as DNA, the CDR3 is TGCGCCAGCAGCTTGGCCTATCAGGACAAAAATTACGAGCAGTACTTC.

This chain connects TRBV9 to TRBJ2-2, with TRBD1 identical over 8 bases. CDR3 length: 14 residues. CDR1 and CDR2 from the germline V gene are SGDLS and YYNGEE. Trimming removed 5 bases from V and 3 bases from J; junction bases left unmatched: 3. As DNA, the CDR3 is TGTGCCAGCAGGACGACAGGGGACACCGGGGAGCTGTTTTTT. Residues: CASRTTGDTGELFF.

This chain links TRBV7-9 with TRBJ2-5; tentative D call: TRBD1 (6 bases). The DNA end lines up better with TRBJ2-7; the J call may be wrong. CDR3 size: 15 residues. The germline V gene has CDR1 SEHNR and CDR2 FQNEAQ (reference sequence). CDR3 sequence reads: CASSLGPGAQDEQYF. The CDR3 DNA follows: TGTGCCAGCAGCTTAGGCCCAGGGGCCCAGGACGAGCAGTACTTC.

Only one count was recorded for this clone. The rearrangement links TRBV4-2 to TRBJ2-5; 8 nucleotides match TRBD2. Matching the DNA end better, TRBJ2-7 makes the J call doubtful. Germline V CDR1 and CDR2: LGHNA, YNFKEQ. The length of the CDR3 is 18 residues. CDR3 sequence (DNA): TGTGCCAGCAGCCAAGCTGGAGCGGGACTAGGGAGCTCCTACGAGCAGTACTTC. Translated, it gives CASSQAGAGLGSSYEQYF.

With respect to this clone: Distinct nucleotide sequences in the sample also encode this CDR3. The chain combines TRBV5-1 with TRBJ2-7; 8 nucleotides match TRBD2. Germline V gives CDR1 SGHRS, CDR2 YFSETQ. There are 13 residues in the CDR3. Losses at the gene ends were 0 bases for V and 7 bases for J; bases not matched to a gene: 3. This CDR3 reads CASSLEAGGEQYF. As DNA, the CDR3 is TGCGCCAGCAGCTTGGAGGCGGGGGGAGAGCAGTACTTC.

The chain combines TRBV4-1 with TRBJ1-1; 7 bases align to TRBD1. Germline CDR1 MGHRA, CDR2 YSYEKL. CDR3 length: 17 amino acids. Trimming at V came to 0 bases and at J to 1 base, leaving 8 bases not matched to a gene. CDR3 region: CASSQERKTGSNTEAFF. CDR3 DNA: TGCGCCAGCAGCCAAGAAAGGAAGACAGGGTCGAACACTGAAGCTTTCTTT.

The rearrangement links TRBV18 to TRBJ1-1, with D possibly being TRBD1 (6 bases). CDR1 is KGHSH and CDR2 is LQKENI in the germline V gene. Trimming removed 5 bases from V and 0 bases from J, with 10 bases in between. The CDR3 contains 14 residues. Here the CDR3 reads CASSSDSVNTEAFF. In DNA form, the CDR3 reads TGTGCCAGCTCATCGGACAGCGTGAACACTGAAGCTTTCTTT.

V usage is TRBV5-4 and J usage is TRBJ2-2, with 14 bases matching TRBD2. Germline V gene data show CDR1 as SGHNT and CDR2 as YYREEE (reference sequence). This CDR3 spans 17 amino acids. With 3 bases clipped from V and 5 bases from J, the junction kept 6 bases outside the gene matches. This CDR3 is CASSYGTSGRRTGELFF. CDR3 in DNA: TGTGCCAGCAGCTACGGGACTAGCGGGAGACGGACCGGGGAGCTGTTTTTT.

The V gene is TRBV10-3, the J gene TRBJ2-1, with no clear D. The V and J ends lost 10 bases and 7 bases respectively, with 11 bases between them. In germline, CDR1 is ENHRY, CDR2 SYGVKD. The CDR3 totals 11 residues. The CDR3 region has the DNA TGTGCCACCTCAGGATTGAATGAGCAGTTCTTC. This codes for CATSGLNEQFF.

The CDR3 bases are TGTGCCAGCAGTTTACTAGCGGGAGGCTCTAAGCAGTACTTC. It specifies CASSLLAGGSKQYF. This chain joins TRBV28 and TRBJ2-7; 11 bases match TRBD2. The ends lost 2 bases at V and 8 bases at J; junction bases unmatched: 5. The germline CDR1 and CDR2 sequences are MDHEN and SYDVKM. CDR3 length: 14 residues.

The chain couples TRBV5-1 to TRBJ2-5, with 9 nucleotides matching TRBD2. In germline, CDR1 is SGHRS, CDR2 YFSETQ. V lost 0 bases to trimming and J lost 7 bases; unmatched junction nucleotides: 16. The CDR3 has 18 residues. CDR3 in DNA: TGCGCCAGCAGCTTGGCCGGTCTAGGAGCGGGAGGTCCCGGGACCCAGTACTTC. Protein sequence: CASSLAGLGAGGPGTQYF.

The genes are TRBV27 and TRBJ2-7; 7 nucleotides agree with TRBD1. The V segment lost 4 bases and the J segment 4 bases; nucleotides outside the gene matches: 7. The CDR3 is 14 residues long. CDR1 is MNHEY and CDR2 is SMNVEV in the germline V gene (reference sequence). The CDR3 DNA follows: TGTGCCAGCAGTTCTACCCGGGACAGATACGAGCAGTACTTC. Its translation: CASSSTRDRYEQYF.

The CDR3 sequence: CASRTGVSTNEKLFF. As DNA, the CDR3 is TGTGCCAGCAGAACAGGGGTATCGACTAATGAAAAACTGTTTTTT. This sequence joins TRBV11-2 and TRBJ1-4; TRBD1 aligns across 7 bases. The CDR3 spans 15 residues. J lost 2 bases, V lost 6 bases, and 6 bases had no gene match. Germline-derived CDR1 and CDR2 are SGHAT and FQNNGV.

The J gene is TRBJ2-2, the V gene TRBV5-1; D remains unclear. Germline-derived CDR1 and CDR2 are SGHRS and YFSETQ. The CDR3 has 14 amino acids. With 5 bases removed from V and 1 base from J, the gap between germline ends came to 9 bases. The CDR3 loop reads CASRTRLNTGELFF. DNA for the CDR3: TGCGCCAGCAGAACCCGACTGAACACCGGGGAGCTGTTTTTT.

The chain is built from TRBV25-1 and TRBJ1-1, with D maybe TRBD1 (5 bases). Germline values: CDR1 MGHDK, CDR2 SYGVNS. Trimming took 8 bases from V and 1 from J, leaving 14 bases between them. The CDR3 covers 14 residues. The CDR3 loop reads CASREAGTNTEAFF. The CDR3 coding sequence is TGTGCCAGCCGCGAGGCAGGGACGAACACTGAAGCTTTCTTT.

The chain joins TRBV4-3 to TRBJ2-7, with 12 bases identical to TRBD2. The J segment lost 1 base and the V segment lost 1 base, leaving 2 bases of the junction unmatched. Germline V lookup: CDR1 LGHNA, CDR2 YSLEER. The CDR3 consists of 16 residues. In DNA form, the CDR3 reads TGCGCCAGCAGCCAAGGACTAGCGGGAGTATCCTACGAGCAGTACTTC. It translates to CASSQGLAGVSYEQYF.